These T cell receptor beta chains were read from a single sample in a study of cytomegalovirus exposure and HLA in healthy donors. The repertoire was sequenced with immunoSEQ multiplex PCR; TCRdb's copy has only in-frame clones and lacks some. The sample has more than 140,000 clones; 64% are singletons. The sample consisted of PBMCs. The receptors were sampled from a woman aged 25-40 years in good health and CMV-seropositive. Each CDR3 is given with its conserved first and last residue. Each record gives: V gene, clone size, D gene, J gene, CDR3 DNA, CDR3 protein. The D gene is left open where the match is weak. Only part of the rows carry a size: once, few, many, or a class if the clone is expanded.

TRBV28	once	-	TRBJ2-2	TGTGCCAGCAGTTGGCCAGGGGTGAACACCGGGGAGCTGTTTTTT	CASSWPGVNTGELFF
TRBV6-5	few	-	TRBJ2-1	TGTGCCAGCGGCGGCTCCTACAATGAGCAGTTCTTC	CASGGSYNEQFF
TRBV30	-	TRBD1	TRBJ2-5	TGTGCCTGGAGACCGGGACAGCTATTGGGGACCCAGTACTTC	CAWRPGQLLGTQYF
TRBV5-1	-	TRBD2	TRBJ2-1	TGCGCCAGCAGCTTGGCACTTGGCGGGGGGGCTAATGAGCAGTTCTTC	CASSLALGGGANEQFF
TRBV4-1	-	TRBD1	TRBJ2-5	TGCGCCAGCAGCCAAAAGCTACAGGGGTACCAAGAGACCCAGTACTTC	CASSQKLQGYQETQYF
TRBV5-1	-	TRBD1	TRBJ1-1	TGCGCCAGCAGCTTGGAAGGACAGGAAGAAGCTTTCTTT	CASSLEGQEEAFF
TRBV7-2	few	TRBD1	TRBJ1-6	TGTGCCAGCAGCCACCGACAGGGGAGATCACCCCTCCACTTT	CASSHRQGRSPLHF
TRBV5-4	-	-	TRBJ2-7	TGTGCCAGCAGCTTGGGTACAGGGAAGGACGAGCAGTACTTC	CASSLGTGKDEQYF
TRBV5-1	-	TRBD1	TRBJ2-7	TGCGCCAGCAGCATTATGACAGGGGAGTACGAGCAGTACTTC	CASSIMTGEYEQYF
TRBV15	-	-	TRBJ2-7	TGTGCCACCAGCAGAGTTGTCGGGGTAAGATACGAGCAGTACTTC	CATSRVVGVRYEQYF
TRBV6-5	-	TRBD1	TRBJ2-5	TGTGCCAGCAGTTACCGGACAGGGGGCGGGGAGACCCAGTACTTC	CASSYRTGGGETQYF
TRBV4-1	-	-	TRBJ1-4	TGCGCCAGCAGGAGTTGGGGGGGCTCGACTAATGAAAAACTGTTTTTT	CASRSWGGSTNEKLFF
TRBV5-1	-	-	TRBJ1-2	TGCGCCAGCAGCTTGGTTAGAGACTATGGCTACACCTTC	CASSLVRDYGYTF
TRBV28	-	-	TRBJ1-5	TGTGCCAGCGCCACGCGGGGGCCCCAGCATTTT	CASATRGPQHF
TRBV11-2	once	TRBD1	TRBJ1-2	TGTGCCAGCAGCTTAGAGCCAGGGGGTAACTATGGCTACACCTTC	CASSLEPGGNYGYTF
TRBV10-3	-	TRBD1	TRBJ1-2	TGTGCCATCAGTGAGCAAGGGGGCGCGGGCTATGGCTACACCTTC	CAISEQGGAGYGYTF
TRBV6-5	-	TRBD1	TRBJ1-2	TGTGCCAGCAGTTACTCTCGGTGGGACAGGGGGCTTCTCACCTTC	CASSYSRWDRGLLTF
TRBV6-1	-	-	TRBJ1-1	TGTGCCAGCAGTGAAGGTTCGTCGGGGACTGAAGCTTTCTTT	CASSEGSSGTEAFF
TRBV7-2	few	-	TRBJ1-1	TGTGCCAGCAGCGCCCGCGCGGGGGGCAGAACTGAAGCTTTCTTT	CASSARAGGRTEAFF
TRBV6-5	-	-	TRBJ2-5	TGTGCCAGCAGTACACGGGGACTCATGAAAGAGACCCAGTACTTC	CASSTRGLMKETQYF
TRBV7-7	-	-	TRBJ2-7	TGTGCCAGCAGCTTTAATTGGGGGGACGAGCAGTACTTC	CASSFNWGDEQYF
TRBV19	-	-	TRBJ1-6	TGTGCCAGTAGTATAGCAAATGATAATTCACCCCTCCACTTT	CASSIANDNSPLHF
TRBV18	once	-	TRBJ1-5	TGTGCCAGCTCACCCACCGCGGGGGCTTATAGCAATCAGCCCCAGCATTTT	CASSPTAGAYSNQPQHF
TRBV6-1	-	-	TRBJ1-6	TGTGCCAGCAGTGAATGGGGAGGGTCAAATTCCCCCCTCCACTTT	CASSEWGGSNSPLHF
TRBV5-1	few	TRBD1	TRBJ2-1	TGCGCCAGCAGCGGGACAGGGAAGCAGTTCTTC	CASSGTGKQFF
TRBV19	-	TRBD1	TRBJ2-5	TGTGCCAGTAGTATTAGGGACAGAAACCAAGAGACCCAGTACTTC	CASSIRDRNQETQYF
TRBV29-1	-	TRBD1	TRBJ2-7	TGCAGCGCTGGACAGGTTTCCTACGAGCAGTACTTC	CSAGQVSYEQYF
TRBV4-2	-	TRBD2	TRBJ2-1	TGTGCCAGCAGCCCTTGGACTAGCGAAGAGCTCTACAATGAGCAGTTCTTC	CASSPWTSEELYNEQFF
TRBV13	-	TRBD1	TRBJ1-1	TGTGCCAGCAGCTCGGGACAGGCAGGCGGAGCTTTCTTT	CASSSGQAGGAFF
TRBV18	-	-	TRBJ2-7	TGTGCCAGCTCACTCGAGGTCGGGGACTACGAGCAGTACTTC	CASSLEVGDYEQYF
TRBV4-2	-	-	TRBJ2-2	TGTGCCAGCAGCCAGAGTCGGCAGGGAGGCACCGGGGAGCTGTTTTTT	CASSQSRQGGTGELFF
TRBV7-2	-	-	TRBJ1-2	TGTGCCAGCAGCCCAGGTTCAGAGCATCCAGGCTACACCTTC	CASSPGSEHPGYTF
TRBV7-6	-	TRBD1	TRBJ2-7	TGTGCCAGCAGCTTAGTACCTCTGGGGACAGGGGGCGACGAGCAGTACTTC	CASSLVPLGTGGDEQYF
TRBV2	once	-	TRBJ1-2	TGTGCCAGCAGTGAAGGGGGCGTCCATGGCTACACCTTC	CASSEGGVHGYTF
TRBV19	-	-	TRBJ1-2	TGTGCCAGTAGCGCCCAGGACAGCGCTTTCGGTGGTGGCTACACCTTC	CASSAQDSAFGGGYTF
TRBV5-6	-	-	TRBJ1-3	TGTGCCAGCAGCCACGGGGAACTGGGCGGAAACACCATATATTTT	CASSHGELGGNTIYF
TRBV19	-	-	TRBJ1-2	TGTGCCAGTAGTATAGCTCTAGTACAGGGTTCTTATGGCTACACCTTC	CASSIALVQGSYGYTF
TRBV15	-	-	TRBJ2-1	TGTGCCACCAGCAGAGCGGAGGGACAGTACAATGAGCAGTTCTTC	CATSRAEGQYNEQFF
TRBV7-6	-	-	TRBJ1-5	TGTGCCAGCAGCGCCTACGGAGGCTCAACTCAGCCCCAGCATTTT	CASSAYGGSTQPQHF
TRBV6-1	-	TRBD1	TRBJ2-3	TGTGCCAGCAGAACGGGACAGGCGGGAGATACGCAGTATTTT	CASRTGQAGDTQYF